One T cell receptor beta chain is described in this entry. Its antigen is currently unknown. The CDR3 spans 11 residues. Data came from immunoSEQ multiplex PCR; TCRdb stores just in-frame clones and leaves some out. The sample contains approximately 50,000 clones, over 70% of which appear only once. The data are from a study of a mutant IDH1 vaccine in newly diagnosed glioma. Study overall: The start of vaccination came 4-6 weeks after radiotherapy alone, or with temozolomide cycles.

As for time point: week 23, last vaccination. Mutant IDH1 20-mer peptide, at 300 ug, made up each vaccine dose, with topical imiquimod. The TCR comes from a man aged 40-50 years with glioma. Specimen: PBMCs, collected from a glioma patient whose treatment included an IDH1 peptide vaccine. J is TRBJ2-7 and V is TRBV5-3, with D possibly TRBD2 on 6 matching bases. TRBV5-3 is reported as an ORF; its role is uncertain. The CDR3: CGGSSGEEQYF. The DNA of the CDR3 is TGTGGTGGGTCATCGGGAGAAGAGCAGTACTTC.